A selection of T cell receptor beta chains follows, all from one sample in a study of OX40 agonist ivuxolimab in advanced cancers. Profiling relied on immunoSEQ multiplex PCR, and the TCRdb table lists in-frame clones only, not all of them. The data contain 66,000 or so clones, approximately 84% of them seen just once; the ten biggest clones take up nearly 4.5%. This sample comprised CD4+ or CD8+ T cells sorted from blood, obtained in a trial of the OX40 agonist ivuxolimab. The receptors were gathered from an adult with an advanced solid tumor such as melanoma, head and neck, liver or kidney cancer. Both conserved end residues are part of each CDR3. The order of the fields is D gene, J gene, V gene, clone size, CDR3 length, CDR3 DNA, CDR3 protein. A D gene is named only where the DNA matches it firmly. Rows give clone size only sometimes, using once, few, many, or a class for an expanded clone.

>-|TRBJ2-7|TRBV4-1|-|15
TGCGCCAGCAGCCAACCTCGGGGGCGCCCTAACGAGCAGTACTTC
CASSQPRGRPNEQYF
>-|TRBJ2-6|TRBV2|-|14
TGTGCCAGTCACATGAGTGCTGGGGCCAACGTCCTGACTTTC
CASHMSAGANVLTF
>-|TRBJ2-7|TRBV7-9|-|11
TGTGCCAGCAGCTTAGGCCAGGGCCTGTACTTC
CASSLGQGLYF
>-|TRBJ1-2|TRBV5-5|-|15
TGTGCCAGCAGCGCCGGAGGGGGGGCCCTTAACGGCTACACCTTC
CASSAGGGALNGYTF
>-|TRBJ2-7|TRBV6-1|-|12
TGTGCCAGCACCCTCTTGCAGTACGAGCAGTACTTC
CASTLLQYEQYF
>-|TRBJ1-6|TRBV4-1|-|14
TGCGCCAGCAGCCCCAGTAATTGGTATTCACCCCTCCACTTT
CASSPSNWYSPLHF
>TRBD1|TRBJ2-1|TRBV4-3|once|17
TGCGCCAGCAGCCAAGATCTCGGACAGGGGGTGAACAATGAGCAGTTCTTC
CASSQDLGQGVNNEQFF
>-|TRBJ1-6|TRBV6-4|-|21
TGTGCCAGCAGTGACCCCCCGGGCCGGGGACGGAGCGGCTCCTATAATTCACCCCTCCACTTT
CASSDPPGRGRSGSYNSPLHF
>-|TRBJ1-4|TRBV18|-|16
TGTGCCAGCTCCCCCGGGGGATCGTCCACTAATGAAAAACTGTTTTTT
CASSPGGSSTNEKLFF
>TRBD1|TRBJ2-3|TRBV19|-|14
TGTGCCAGTAACAGGGACAGTAGCACAGATACGCAGTATTTT
CASNRDSSTDTQYF
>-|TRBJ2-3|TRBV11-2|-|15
TGTGCCAGCAGCTTAATGGGTTTTAGCACAGATACGCAGTATTTT
CASSLMGFSTDTQYF
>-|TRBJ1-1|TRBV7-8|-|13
TGTGCCAGCAAGATCGAGGTTAACACTGAAGCTTTCTTT
CASKIEVNTEAFF
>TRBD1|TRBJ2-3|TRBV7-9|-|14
TGTGCCAGCAGCCGGACAGGGGGGACAGATACGCAGTATTTT
CASSRTGGTDTQYF
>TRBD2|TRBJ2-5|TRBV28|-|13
TGTGCCAGCAGCCGGGGGGTCCAAGAGACCCAGTACTTC
CASSRGVQETQYF
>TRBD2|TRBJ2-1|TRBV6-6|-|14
TGTGCCAGCAGCTTTAGCGGGGGAGGCAATGAGCAGTTCTTC
CASSFSGGGNEQFF
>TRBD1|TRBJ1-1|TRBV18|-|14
TGTGCCAGCTCACCTTGGGACAGAAACACTGAAGCTTTCTTT
CASSPWDRNTEAFF
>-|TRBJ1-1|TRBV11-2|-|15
TGTGCCAGCAGCCCAAGTAGGCAGGGCCGCACTGAAGCTTTCTTT
CASSPSRQGRTEAFF
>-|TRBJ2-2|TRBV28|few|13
TGTGCCAGCAGTCAAACCGCAGGGGGGGAGCTGTTTTTT
CASSQTAGGELFF
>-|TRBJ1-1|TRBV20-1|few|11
TGCAGTACAAGGACAGCTTTGAGGGCTTTCTTT
CSTRTALRAFF
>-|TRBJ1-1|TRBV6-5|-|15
TGTGCCAGCAGTCGTCCACAGGGAATGAACACTGAAGCTTTCTTT
CASSRPQGMNTEAFF
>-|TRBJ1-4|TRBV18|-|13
TGTGCCAGCTCACCGGAGTTGGGTGAAAAACTGTTTTTT
CASSPELGEKLFF
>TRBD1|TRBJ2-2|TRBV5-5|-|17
TGTGCCAGCAGCCATTCACCGGGACAGGGAACCACCGGGGAGCTGTTTTTT
CASSHSPGQGTTGELFF
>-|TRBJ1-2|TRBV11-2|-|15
TGTGCCAGCAGCCCCCGAGCGGTCCAGGGGAGAGGCTACACCTTC
CASSPRAVQGRGYTF
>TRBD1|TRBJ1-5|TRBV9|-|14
TGTGCCAGCAACAACGGACAGGTCAATCAGCCCCAGCATTTT
CASNNGQVNQPQHF
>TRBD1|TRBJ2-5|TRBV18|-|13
TGTGCCAGCTCACGACAGGGCGGAGAGACCCAGTACTTC
CASSRQGGETQYF
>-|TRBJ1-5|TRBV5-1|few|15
TGCGCCAGCAGCCCTGGGGTCGGGGGTAATCAGCCCCAGCATTTT
CASSPGVGGNQPQHF
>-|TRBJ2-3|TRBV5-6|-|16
TGTGCCAGCAGCGAGAGCAGGGGAGCTAGCACAGATACGCAGTATTTT
CASSESRGASTDTQYF
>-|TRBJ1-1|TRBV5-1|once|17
TGCGCCAGCAGCTTGGAAAGGCGGACAGTTGCGGACACTGAAGCTTTCTTT
CASSLERRTVADTEAFF
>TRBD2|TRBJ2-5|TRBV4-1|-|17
TGCGCCAGCAGCCAAGAGGGGAGACTAGCGGGGGGGGAGACCCAGTACTTC
CASSQEGRLAGGETQYF
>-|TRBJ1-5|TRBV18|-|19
TGTGCCAGCTCACCACGAGATTGGCAAGACCGCGGATTTAATCAGCCCCAGCATTTT
CASSPRDWQDRGFNQPQHF
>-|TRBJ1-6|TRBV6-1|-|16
TGTGCCAGCAGTGAAGGGGTGGGGCAGGGTAATTCACCCCTCCACTTT
CASSEGVGQGNSPLHF
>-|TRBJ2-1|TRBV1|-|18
TGCACCAGCAGCCAACCTAGCGGGGGGGTAGGGTGCTACAATGAGCAGTTCTTC
CTSSQPSGGVGCYNEQFF
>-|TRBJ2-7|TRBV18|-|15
TGTGCCAGCTCACCACGGTCCGGGTCTCCCTTGGAGCAGTACTTC
CASSPRSGSPLEQYF
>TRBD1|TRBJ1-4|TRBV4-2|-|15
TGTGCCAGCAGCCAAGAAGCCAGGGGGCATGAAAAACTGTTTTTT
CASSQEARGHEKLFF
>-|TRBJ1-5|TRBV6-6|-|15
TGTGCCAGCATCCTAGGGGGAGGAGGCAATCAGCCCCAGCATTTT
CASILGGGGNQPQHF
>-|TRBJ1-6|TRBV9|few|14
TGTGCCAGCAGCGTAGTGGACATTAATTCACCCCTCCACTTT
CASSVVDINSPLHF
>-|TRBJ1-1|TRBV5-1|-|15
TGCGCCAGCAGCCTGGACGGCCGAACAAGCACTGAAGCTTTCTTT
CASSLDGRTSTEAFF
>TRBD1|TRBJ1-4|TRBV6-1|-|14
TGTGCCAGCAGTGGCGGACAGGTGAATGAAAAACTGTTTTTT
CASSGGQVNEKLFF
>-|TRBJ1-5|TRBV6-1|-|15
TGTGCCAGCAGTGAAGAGGGATTGAGCAATCAGCCCCAGCATTTT
CASSEEGLSNQPQHF
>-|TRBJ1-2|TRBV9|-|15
TGTGCCAGCAGCCCCACCCCCGGGACGGACTATGGCTACACCTTC
CASSPTPGTDYGYTF
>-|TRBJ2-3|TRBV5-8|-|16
TGTGCCAGCAGCTTGGGGGCGGGGTTGATCACAGATACGCAGTATTTT
CASSLGAGLITDTQYF
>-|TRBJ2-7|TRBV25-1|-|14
TGTGCCAGCAGCGAGCCGGGACAAATCTACGAGCAGTACTTC
CASSEPGQIYEQYF
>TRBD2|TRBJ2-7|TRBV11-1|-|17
TGTGCCAGCGCGTCCCGAGCCGGGACTAGCGGGGACTACGAGCAGTACTTC
CASASRAGTSGDYEQYF
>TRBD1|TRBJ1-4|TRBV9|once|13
TGTGCCAGCAGCGTAACAGGGGTTGAAAAACTGTTTTTT
CASSVTGVEKLFF
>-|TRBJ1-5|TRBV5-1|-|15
TGCGCCAGCAGCTTGACAGGTTCTAGCAATCAGCCCCAGCATTTT
CASSLTGSSNQPQHF
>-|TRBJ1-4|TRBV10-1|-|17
TGCGCCAGCAGTGAGTCGAATAGGACTGCAACTAATGAAAAACTGTTTTTT
CASSESNRTATNEKLFF
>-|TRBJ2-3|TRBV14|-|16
TGTGCCAGCAGCCAAGGGGGCGGTCTGCGCACAGATACGCAGTATTTT
CASSQGGGLRTDTQYF
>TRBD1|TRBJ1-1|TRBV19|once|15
TGTGCCAGTAGTAAGACAGGGACTATGAACACTGAAGCTTTCTTT
CASSKTGTMNTEAFF
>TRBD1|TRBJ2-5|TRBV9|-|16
TGTGCCAGCAGCGAAAGCCCCGGGACAGGGCAAGAGACCCAGTACTTC
CASSESPGTGQETQYF
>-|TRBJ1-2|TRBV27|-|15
TGTGCCAGCAGTCCGACCAACAGGGCCTACTATGGCTACACCTTC
CASSPTNRAYYGYTF
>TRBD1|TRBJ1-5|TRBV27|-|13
TGTGCCAGCAGTCTGGAGGGACAGCAGCCCCAGCATTTT
CASSLEGQQPQHF
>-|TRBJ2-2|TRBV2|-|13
TGTGCCAGCACAAGGCGTACCGCCGGGGAGCTGTTTTTT
CASTRRTAGELFF
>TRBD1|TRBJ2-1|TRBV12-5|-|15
TGTGCTAGTGGTTTTGATGGACAGGCCTACAATGAGCAGTTCTTC
CASGFDGQAYNEQFF
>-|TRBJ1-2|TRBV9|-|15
TGTGCCAGCAGCGTAGCTTCAGCGGGGAAAGAGGGCTACACCTTC
CASSVASAGKEGYTF